This T cell receptor beta chain was captured in a study of blood T cell repertoires in COVID-19. Study-level information: In each case, the material was cDNA or gDNA derived from T cells, B-cell-depleted T cells, or PBMCs.

As handled by the study authors: How many nucleated cells were present was estimated from reference gene primer amplification. Data came from immunoSEQ multiplex PCR; TCRdb stores just in-frame clones and leaves some out. From that table come the V and J calls and clone size; the DNA was used to work out D and trimming. Found here are fewer than 200,000 clones, approximately 80% of them singletons; the top ten hold about 15%. Trimming took 7 bases from V and 1 from J, leaving 10 bases between them. Germline values: CDR1 KGHDR, CDR2 SFDVKD. The CDR3 loop spans 14 amino acids. This TCR was sampled from a man in his fifties who had recovered from COVID-19. V and J are TRBV24-1 and TRBJ2-1, with a tentative D call TRBD2 (6 bases). Sequencing used PBMCs or T cells enriched from blood (not recorded which). CDR3 loop: CATSPGGSYNEQFF. CDR3 in DNA: TGTGCCACCAGCCCCGGGGGATCCTACAATGAGCAGTTCTTC.